Below, one TCR beta chain is given with its context. This clonotype occurred many times. The antigen it binds to is not known. Base qualities are not recorded, but no much larger clone differs from it by a single base. This sample's treatment or condition label indicates: alpha-V12: anti-TRBV12 scFv linked to anti-CD3 scFv. For approximately three days, T cells were expanded from blood mononuclear cells using either the anti-CD3 antibody OKT3 or CD3/CD28 Dynabeads. For the anti-TRBV12 bispecific sample, Jurkat leukemia cells were cocultured with normal T cells, and the comparison was a control coculture using an anti-CD19 bispecific. Expanded T cells were maintained in RPMI 1640 supplemented with approximately 10% fetal bovine serum, recombinant human IL-2 (about 98 IU/ml) and IL-7 (about 5.1 ng/ml). Each coculture mixed about 5 x 10^4 target cells and about 5 x 10^4 normal T cells with bispecific antibody in around 0.095 mL and was incubated at 37 degrees C for 15 to 20 hours. Each bispecific antibody consisted of two single-chain variable fragments expressed in a single-chain diabody format with a His tag. Healthy human donors supplied the effector T cells, with peripheral blood mononuclear cells isolated from leukapheresis samples using Ficoll density gradient centrifugation.

The libraries included unique molecular identifier barcodes, and the barcodes were used to quantify clonotypes. Qiagen AllPrep DNA/RNA Micro kits were used to isolate total RNA, and an Agilent TapeStation was used to check RNA quality. TCR beta libraries were built by 5' RACE: cDNA synthesis followed by two PCR steps using TCR beta constant-region gene-specific primers. An Illumina MiSeq platform was used to sequence the TCR beta libraries. On the study's bioinformatics: MIGEC, MiXCR and VDJtools were used for read processing. Clonotype frequency was calculated as the fraction of unique molecular identifiers assigned to a given clonotype among all unique molecular identifiers in the sample. Nonfunctional TRBV genes classified in IMGT as pseudogenes or open reading frames, such as TRBV1, TRBV12-1 and TRBV21, were excluded. The public sequencing data were trimmed at Q25 with fastp and processed into clonotypes with MiXCR by TCRdb, which kept only in-frame beta chains. Entries are consolidated by CDR3 protein sequence, retaining the most common genes and DNA. TCRdb's processing, not the authors', yielded these V and J calls. The sample table records 20,000 to 25,000 distinct CDR3 sequences; just over 2% of these occur just once. The ten top clones hold more than 4.5% of the sample.

The sample originates from a study of beta chain bispecific antibodies for T cell cancers (dated by TCRdb to the early 2020s). In the study overall: T cells from healthy donors were cocultured with T cell leukemia lines in the presence of bispecific antibodies, after which the depletion of each TRBV family was measured by TRBV sequencing of the surviving cells. Surface TRBV12 (TRBV12-3) was expressed by Jurkat cells, and surface TRBV5-5 was expressed by HPB-ALL cells. General conclusions and limits of the study: The TRBV-directed bispecific antibodies appeared to leave every TRBV family member untouched except the targeted genes and the closely related ones. Leukemia cell line cells were mixed with normal T cells in each sequenced sample, and most of the targeted TRBV signal was derived from the leukemia cells rather than from the normal T cells. Relative to anti-CD19, exposure to anti-TRBV12 lowered the TRBV12-3 share of total TRBV signal by roughly 99%, while TRBV12-4 dropped by 35% to 45%, a change that was not significant. Cross-reactivity of the anti-TRBV5-5 antibody with TRBV5-6 was attributed to high sequence similarity between the two genes.

Via the germline V gene, CDR1 is SGHRS and CDR2 YFSETQ. Measured from the cysteine to the phenylalanine, the CDR3 is 12 residues long. Only the CDR3 DNA is retained, 36 bases long and in frame from the first base. Trimming costs V 0 bases and J 4 bases, and their ends lie 5 bases apart. The sequence derives from a human donor in good health. Some clones in this sample may be carry-over from other donors' samples. The input for sequencing was healthy donor T cells cultured with leukemia cells, taken from a culture containing a bispecific antibody targeting TCR Vbeta12. The sequence joins TRBV5-1 to TRBJ2-7; the D gene cannot be named for sure. The CDR3 has the sequence CASSLVGYEQYF. The nucleotide sequence is TGCGCCAGCAGCTTGGTTGGATACGAGCAGTACTTC.